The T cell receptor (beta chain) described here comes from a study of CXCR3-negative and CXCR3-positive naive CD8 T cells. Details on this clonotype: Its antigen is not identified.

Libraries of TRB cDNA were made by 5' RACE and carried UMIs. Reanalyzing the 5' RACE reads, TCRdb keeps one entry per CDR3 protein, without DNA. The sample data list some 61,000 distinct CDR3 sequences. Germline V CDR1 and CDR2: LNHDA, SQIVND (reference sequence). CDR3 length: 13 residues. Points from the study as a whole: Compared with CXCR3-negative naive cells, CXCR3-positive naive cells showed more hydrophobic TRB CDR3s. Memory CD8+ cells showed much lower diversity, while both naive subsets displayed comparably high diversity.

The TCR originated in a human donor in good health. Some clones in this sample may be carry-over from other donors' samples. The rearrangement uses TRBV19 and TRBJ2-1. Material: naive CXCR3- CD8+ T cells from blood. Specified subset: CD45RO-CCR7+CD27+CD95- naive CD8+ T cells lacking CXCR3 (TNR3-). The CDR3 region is CASSIGVSNEQFF. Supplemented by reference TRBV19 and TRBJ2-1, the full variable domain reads DGGITQSPKYLFRKEGQNVTLSCEQNLNHDAMYWYRQDPGQGLRLIYYSQIVNDFQKGDIAEGYSVSREKKESFPLTVTSAQKNPTAFYLCASSIGVSNEQFFGPGTRLTVL.